One sample yielded the 9 T cell receptor beta chains listed below, sequenced in a study of OX40 agonist ivuxolimab in advanced cancers. Generated by immunoSEQ multiplex PCR, the TCRdb table keeps only in-frame clones and is missing some. The table has about 74,000 clones, more than 70% seen once. The source material was CD4+ or CD8+ T cells sorted from blood, sampled in a trial of the OX40 agonist ivuxolimab. These receptors were collected from an adult with an advanced solid tumor such as melanoma, head and neck, liver or kidney cancer.

This clone occurred once. The chain carries TRBV6-1 and TRBJ1-2, with D possibly being TRBD1 (5 bases). V dropped 4 bases and J dropped 2 bases, with 14 bases sitting between them. This CDR3 has 15 residues. The germline gives CDR1 MNHNS, CDR2 SASEGT. In DNA, the CDR3 is TGTGCCAGCAGTGCCTTTCCCGGGGCCAACTATGGCTACACCTTC. Translating gives CASSAFPGANYGYTF.

The chain combines TRBV4-1 with TRBJ2-7; 7 bases agree with TRBD2. The CDR3 length is 15 residues. The J segment lost 6 bases and the V segment lost 2 bases, leaving 10 bases of the junction unmatched. Per germline, CDR1 MGHRA and CDR2 YSYEKL. CDR3 sequence reads: CASSQPGGGPFEQYF. The CDR3 region has the DNA TGCGCCAGCAGCCAACCTGGCGGGGGACCTTTCGAGCAGTACTTC.

This clone was seen a single time. CDR3 bases: TGCGCCAGCAGTGAGTCAGGCGGGGGGGTATACAATGAGCAGTTCTTC. It translates to CASSESGGGVYNEQFF. V is TRBV10-1 and J is TRBJ2-1; 9 nucleotides agree with TRBD2. The V gene end was trimmed by 0 bases and the J gene end by 4 bases; junction bases not matched to a gene: 4. CDR3 length: 16 residues. The germline gives CDR1 WNHNN, CDR2 SYGVQD (reference sequence).

V is TRBV11-2 and J is TRBJ2-1; 7 bases match TRBD1. The CDR3 runs to 15 residues. V shed 5 bases and J 3 bases; nucleotides not matched to a gene: 7. Germline assignment: CDR1 SGHAT and CDR2 FQNNGV. Here the CDR3 DNA reads TGTGCCAGCAGCCCGACAGGGTTGGGCTACAATGAGCAGTTCTTC. As protein: CASSPTGLGYNEQFF.

This chain uses TRBV13 with TRBJ2-5; TRBD2 matches 12 bases. The V gene's germline CDR1 is PRHDT and CDR2 FYEKMQ (reference sequence). The CDR3 runs to 17 residues. The V gene end was trimmed by 4 bases and the J gene end by 3 bases; junction bases not matched to a gene: 9. CDR3 protein: CASSSYSSGGAEETQYF. DNA for the CDR3: TGTGCCAGCAGCTCCTATTCTAGCGGGGGGGCCGAAGAGACCCAGTACTTC.

The chain couples TRBV25-1 to TRBJ2-3; no definite D call. This CDR3 comprises 11 residues. CDR1 is MGHDK, CDR2 SYGVNS, per germline. Trimming shortened V by 5 bases and J by 6 bases, and 6 bases separated the two germline ends. DNA for the CDR3: TGTGCCAGCAGTTTTGTGGATACGCAGTATTTT. It codes for CASSFVDTQYF. Full variable domain (rest looked up from reference TRBV25-1 and TRBJ2-3): EADIYQTPRYLVIGTGKKITLECSQTMGHDKMYWYQQDPGMELHLIHYSYGVNSTEKGDLSSESTVSRIRTEHFPLTLESARPSHTSQYLCASSFVDTQYFGPGTRLTVL.

The chain couples TRBV9 to TRBJ1-1; tentative D call: TRBD1 (5 bases). The V end lost 2 bases, the J end lost 0 bases, and 11 bases lay between the germline ends. The V gene's germline CDR1 is SGDLS and CDR2 YYNGEE. The CDR3 length is 15 residues. The CDR3 region is CASSVATAMNTEAFF. The CDR3 bases are TGTGCCAGCAGCGTGGCGACAGCCATGAACACTGAAGCTTTCTTT.

The genes are TRBV10-1 and TRBJ2-3; the match to TRBD1 covers 7 bases. Germline loops: CDR1 WNHNN, CDR2 SYGVQD (reference sequence). J was trimmed by 0 bases and V by 5 bases; bases with no gene match: 5. CDR3 length: 15 residues. The CDR3 DNA reads as TGCGCCAGCAGTCGAGGGGGACAGAGCACAGATACGCAGTATTTT. Amino acids: CASSRGGQSTDTQYF.

The chain has TRBV7-2 and TRBJ1-6, with D possibly TRBD1 on 5 matching bases. From germline, CDR1 is SGHTA and CDR2 FQGNSA. Trimming shortened V by 4 bases and J by 4 bases, and 14 bases separated the two germline ends. The length of the CDR3 is 16 residues. CDR3 DNA sequence: TGTGCCAGCAGCTCTCAGGGTCTCCGATATAATTCACCCCTCCACTTT. Protein sequence: CASSSQGLRYNSPLHF.